Reported below is one TCR beta chain. Its antigen is not known. TCRdb keeps only in-frame clones here, not all; method: immunoSEQ multiplex PCR. The sample consists of roughly 100,000 clones, roughly 80% of them appearing once. This CDR3 region has 14 residues. V lost 3 bases, J lost 2 bases, and 12 bases lay in between. Per germline, CDR1 SGHKS and CDR2 YYEKEE (reference sequence). This entry is derived from a study of T cell responses to AZD1222 COVID-19 vaccine. The study, taken as a whole, reports: A rise in Spike-specific TCR breadth and depth followed two AZD1222 doses. There were mostly white British donors and more females than males, and clonal diversity was possibly underestimated. The number of AZD1222 recipients seropositive at baseline was only five to seven. Regions left unmutated in variants are reportedly the target of nearly half of spike-specific TCRs.

This receptor was identified in an adult in good health. Sample: peripheral blood, taken on day 0 of AZD1222 vaccination. The chain combines TRBV5-5 with TRBJ2-7; a possible D gene is TRBD1 (5 bases). CDR3: CASSYLRAPYEQYF. The CDR3 nucleotides are TGTGCCAGCAGCTACCTCAGGGCGCCCTACGAGCAGTACTTC.